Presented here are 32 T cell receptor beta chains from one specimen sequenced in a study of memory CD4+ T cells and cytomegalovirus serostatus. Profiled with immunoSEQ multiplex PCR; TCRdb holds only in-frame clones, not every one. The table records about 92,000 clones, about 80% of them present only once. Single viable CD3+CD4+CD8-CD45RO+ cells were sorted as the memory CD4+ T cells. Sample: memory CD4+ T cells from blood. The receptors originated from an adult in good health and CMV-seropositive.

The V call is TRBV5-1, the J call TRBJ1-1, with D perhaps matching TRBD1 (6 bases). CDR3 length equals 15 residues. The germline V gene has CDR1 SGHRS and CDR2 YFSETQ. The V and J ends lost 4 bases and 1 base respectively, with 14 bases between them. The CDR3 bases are TGCGCCAGCAGCCCGGGGGGCACGGGGAACACTGAAGCTTTCTTT. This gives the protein CASSPGGTGNTEAFF.

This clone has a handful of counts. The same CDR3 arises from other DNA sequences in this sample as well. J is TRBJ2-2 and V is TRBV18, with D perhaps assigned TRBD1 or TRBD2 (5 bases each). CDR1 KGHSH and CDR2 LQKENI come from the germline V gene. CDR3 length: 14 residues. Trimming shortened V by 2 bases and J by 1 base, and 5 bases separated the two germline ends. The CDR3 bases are TGTGCCAGCTCACCAGGGGGGAACACCGGGGAGCTGTTTTTT. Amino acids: CASSPGGNTGELFF.

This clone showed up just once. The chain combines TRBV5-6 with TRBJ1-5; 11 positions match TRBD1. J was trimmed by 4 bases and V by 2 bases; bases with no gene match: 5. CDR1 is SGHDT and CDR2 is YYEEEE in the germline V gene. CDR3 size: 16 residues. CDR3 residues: CASSFGTGGGNQPQHF. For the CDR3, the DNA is TGTGCCAGCAGCTTCGGGACAGGGGGTGGTAATCAGCCCCAGCATTTT.

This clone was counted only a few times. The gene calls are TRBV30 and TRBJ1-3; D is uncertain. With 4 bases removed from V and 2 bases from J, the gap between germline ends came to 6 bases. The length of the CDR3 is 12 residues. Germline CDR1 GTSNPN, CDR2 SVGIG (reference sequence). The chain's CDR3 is CAWTPPGNTIYF. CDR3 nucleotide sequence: TGTGCCTGGACCCCACCTGGAAACACCATATATTTT.

CDR3: CASSQDPLQGEKLFF. Written as DNA, the CDR3 is TGCGCCAGCAGCCAAGATCCCTTACAGGGTGAAAAACTGTTTTTT. The J gene is TRBJ1-4, the V gene TRBV4-3, with a possible D match to TRBD1 (6 bases). Looked up from germline, CDR1 is LGHNA and CDR2 is YSLEER. V lost 0 bases, J lost 7 bases, and 12 bases lay in between. This CDR3 is built from 15 residues.

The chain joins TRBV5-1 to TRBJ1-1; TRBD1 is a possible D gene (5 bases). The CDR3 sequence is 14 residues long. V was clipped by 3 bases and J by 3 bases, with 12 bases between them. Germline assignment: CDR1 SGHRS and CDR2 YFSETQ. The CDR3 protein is CASSSGGWDTEAFF. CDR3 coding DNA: TGCGCCAGCAGCTCTGGGGGGTGGGACACTGAAGCTTTCTTT. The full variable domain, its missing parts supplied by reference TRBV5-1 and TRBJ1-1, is KAGVTQTPRYLIKTRGQQVTLSCSPISGHRSVSWYQQTPGQGLQFLFEYFSETQRNKGNFPGRFSGRQFSNSRSEMNVSTLELGDSALYLCASSSGGWDTEAFFGQGTRLTVV.

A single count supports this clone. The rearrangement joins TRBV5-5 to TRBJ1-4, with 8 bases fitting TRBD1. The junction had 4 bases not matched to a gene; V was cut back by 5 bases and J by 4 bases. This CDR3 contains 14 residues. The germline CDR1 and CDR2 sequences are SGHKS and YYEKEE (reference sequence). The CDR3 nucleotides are TGTGCCAGCAGTACAGGGGGATATAATGAAAAACTGTTTTTT. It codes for CASSTGGYNEKLFF.

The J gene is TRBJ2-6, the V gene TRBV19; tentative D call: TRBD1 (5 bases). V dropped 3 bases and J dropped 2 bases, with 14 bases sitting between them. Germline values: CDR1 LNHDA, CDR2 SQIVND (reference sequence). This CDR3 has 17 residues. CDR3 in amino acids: CASSMALVGAGANVLTF. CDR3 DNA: TGTGCCAGTAGTATGGCCCTTGTAGGGGCTGGGGCCAACGTCCTGACTTTC. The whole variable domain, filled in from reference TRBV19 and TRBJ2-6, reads DGGITQSPKYLFRKEGQNVTLSCEQNLNHDAMYWYRQDPGQGLRLIYYSQIVNDFQKGDIAEGYSVSREKKESFPLTVTSAQKNPTAFYLCASSMALVGAGANVLTFGAGSRLTVL.

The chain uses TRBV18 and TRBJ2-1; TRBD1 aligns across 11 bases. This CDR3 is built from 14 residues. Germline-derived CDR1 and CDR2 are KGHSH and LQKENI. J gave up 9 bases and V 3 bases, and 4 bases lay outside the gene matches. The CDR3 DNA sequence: TGTGCCAGCTCACCCGGACAGGGGGCCACTGAGCAGTTCTTC. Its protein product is CASSPGQGATEQFF.

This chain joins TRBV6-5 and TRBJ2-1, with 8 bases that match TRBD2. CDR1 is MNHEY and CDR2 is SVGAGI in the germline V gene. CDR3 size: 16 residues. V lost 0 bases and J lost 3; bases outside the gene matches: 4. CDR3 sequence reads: CASSYSILADYNEQFF. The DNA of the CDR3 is TGTGCCAGCAGTTACTCGATACTAGCGGACTACAATGAGCAGTTCTTC.

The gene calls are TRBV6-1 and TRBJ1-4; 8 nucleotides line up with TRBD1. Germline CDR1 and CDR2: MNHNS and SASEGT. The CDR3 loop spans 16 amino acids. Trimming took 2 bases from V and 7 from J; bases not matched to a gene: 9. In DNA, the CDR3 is TGTGCCAGCAGTGAATTTGGCGACAGGGGTGGTGAAAAACTGTTTTTT. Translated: CASSEFGDRGGEKLFF.

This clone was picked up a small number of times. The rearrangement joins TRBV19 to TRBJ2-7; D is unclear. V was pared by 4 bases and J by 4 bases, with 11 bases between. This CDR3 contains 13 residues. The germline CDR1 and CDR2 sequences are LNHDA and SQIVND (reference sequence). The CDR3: CASSKGIGYEQYF. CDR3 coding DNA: TGTGCCAGTAGTAAAGGGATTGGTTACGAGCAGTACTTC.

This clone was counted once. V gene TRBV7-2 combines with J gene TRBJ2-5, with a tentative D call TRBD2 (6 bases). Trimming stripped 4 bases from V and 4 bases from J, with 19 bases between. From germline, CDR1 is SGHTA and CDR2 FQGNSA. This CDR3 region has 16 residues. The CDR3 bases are TGTGCCAGCAGCTCCAGACCGGGACTTACTGGAGAGACCCAGTACTTC. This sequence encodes CASSSRPGLTGETQYF.

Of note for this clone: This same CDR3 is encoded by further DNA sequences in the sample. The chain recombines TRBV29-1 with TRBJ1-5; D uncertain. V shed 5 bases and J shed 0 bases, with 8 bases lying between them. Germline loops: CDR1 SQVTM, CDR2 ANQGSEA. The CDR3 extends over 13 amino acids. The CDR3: CSVSLGSNQPQHF. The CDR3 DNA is TGCAGCGTTAGTTTAGGTAGCAATCAGCCCCAGCATTTT.

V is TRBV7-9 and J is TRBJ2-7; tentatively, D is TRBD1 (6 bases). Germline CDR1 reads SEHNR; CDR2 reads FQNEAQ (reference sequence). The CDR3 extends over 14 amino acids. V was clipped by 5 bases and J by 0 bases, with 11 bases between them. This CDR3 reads CASSPQGNSYEQYF. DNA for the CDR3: TGTGCCAGCAGCCCTCAGGGGAACTCCTACGAGCAGTACTTC.

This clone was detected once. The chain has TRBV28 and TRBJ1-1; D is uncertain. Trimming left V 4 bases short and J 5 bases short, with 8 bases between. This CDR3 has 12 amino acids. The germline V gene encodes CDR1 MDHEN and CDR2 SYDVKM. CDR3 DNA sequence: TGTGCCAGCAGTTACGGAAGGACTGAAGCTTTCTTT. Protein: CASSYGRTEAFF.

CDR3 sequence (DNA): TGTGCCAGCAGCTTAGTGGCGGGGTTGAACACTGAAGCTTTCTTT. Its translation: CASSLVAGLNTEAFF. The chain carries TRBV11-2 and TRBJ1-1; D is ambiguous. The length of the CDR3 is 15 residues. The ends were cut back, 1 base at V and 0 bases at J, with 9 bases in the middle. Germline loops: CDR1 SGHAT, CDR2 FQNNGV.

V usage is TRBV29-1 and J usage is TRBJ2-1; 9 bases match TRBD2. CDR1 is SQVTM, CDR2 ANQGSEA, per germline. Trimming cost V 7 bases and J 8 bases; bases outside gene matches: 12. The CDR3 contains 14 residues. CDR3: CSAVPGLARDEQFF. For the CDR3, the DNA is TGCAGCGCTGTACCGGGACTAGCTAGGGATGAGCAGTTCTTC.

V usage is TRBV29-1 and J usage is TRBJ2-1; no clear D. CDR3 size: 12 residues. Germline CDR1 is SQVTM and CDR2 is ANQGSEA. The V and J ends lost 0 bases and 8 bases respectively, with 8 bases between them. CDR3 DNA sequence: TGCAGCGTTGAAGAGTTGGTTCATGAGCAGTTCTTC. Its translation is CSVEELVHEQFF.

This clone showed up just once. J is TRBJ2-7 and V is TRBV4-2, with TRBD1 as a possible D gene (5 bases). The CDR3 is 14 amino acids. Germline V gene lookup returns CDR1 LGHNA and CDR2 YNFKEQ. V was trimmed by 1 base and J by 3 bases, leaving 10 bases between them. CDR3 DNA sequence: TGTGCCAGCAGCCAAGTGGCCCAGGGCTACGAGCAGTACTTC. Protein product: CASSQVAQGYEQYF.

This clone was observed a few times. The CDR3 DNA is TGTGCCAGCAGACTACAGGGAGCTCACTATGGCTACACCTTC. Protein sequence: CASRLQGAHYGYTF. The J gene is TRBJ1-2, the V gene TRBV28, with D tentatively TRBD1 (6 bases). The CDR3 contains 14 residues. V dropped 6 bases and J dropped 3 bases, with 14 bases sitting between them. Germline CDR1 MDHEN, CDR2 SYDVKM.

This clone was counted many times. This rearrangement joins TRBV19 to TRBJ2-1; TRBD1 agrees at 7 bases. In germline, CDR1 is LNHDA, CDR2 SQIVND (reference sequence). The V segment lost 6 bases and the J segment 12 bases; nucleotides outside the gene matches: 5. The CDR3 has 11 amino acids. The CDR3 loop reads CASRKSGGQFF. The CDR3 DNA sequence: TGTGCCAGTAGGAAATCAGGGGGGCAGTTCTTC.

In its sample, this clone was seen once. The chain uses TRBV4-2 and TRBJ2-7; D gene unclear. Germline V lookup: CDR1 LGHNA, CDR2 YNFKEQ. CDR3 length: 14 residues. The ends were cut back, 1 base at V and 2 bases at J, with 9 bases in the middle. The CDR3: CASSQVLEPYEQYF. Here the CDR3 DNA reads TGTGCCAGCAGCCAAGTTTTGGAACCCTACGAGCAGTACTTC.

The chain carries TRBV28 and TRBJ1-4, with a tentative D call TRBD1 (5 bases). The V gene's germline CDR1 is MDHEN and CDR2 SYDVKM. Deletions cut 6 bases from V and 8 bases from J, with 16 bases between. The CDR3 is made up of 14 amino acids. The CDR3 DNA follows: TGTGCCAGCAGCCCCTATGGGTACAGGGAAAAACTGTTTTTT. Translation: CASSPYGYREKLFF.

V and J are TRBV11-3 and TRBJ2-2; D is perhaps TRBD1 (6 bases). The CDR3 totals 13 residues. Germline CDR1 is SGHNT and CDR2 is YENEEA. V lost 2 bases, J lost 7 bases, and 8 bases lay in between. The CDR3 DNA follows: TGTGCCAGCAGCTTACAGGGACACGGGGAGCTGTTTTTT. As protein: CASSLQGHGELFF.

CDR3 sequence reads: CASSLSANQPQHF. Written as DNA, the CDR3 is TGTGCCAGCAGCCTCAGCGCCAACCAGCCCCAGCATTTT. The chain recombines TRBV7-3 with TRBJ1-5; D remains unclear. This CDR3 is 13 amino acids long. Germline lookup yields CDR1 SGHTA and CDR2 FQGTGA. Trimming removed 5 bases at V and 7 bases at J, with 12 bases between.

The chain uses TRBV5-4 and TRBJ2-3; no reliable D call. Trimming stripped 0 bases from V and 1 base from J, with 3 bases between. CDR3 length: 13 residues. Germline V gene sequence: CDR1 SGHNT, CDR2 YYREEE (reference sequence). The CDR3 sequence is CASSLAGTDTQYF. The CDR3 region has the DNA TGTGCCAGCAGCTTGGCCGGCACAGATACGCAGTATTTT.

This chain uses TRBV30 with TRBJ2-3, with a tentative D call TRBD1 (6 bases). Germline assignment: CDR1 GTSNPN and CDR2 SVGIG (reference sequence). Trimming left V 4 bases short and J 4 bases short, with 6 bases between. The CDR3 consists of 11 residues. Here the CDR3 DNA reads TGTGCCTGGACAGGGGCAGATACGCAGTATTTT. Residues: CAWTGADTQYF.

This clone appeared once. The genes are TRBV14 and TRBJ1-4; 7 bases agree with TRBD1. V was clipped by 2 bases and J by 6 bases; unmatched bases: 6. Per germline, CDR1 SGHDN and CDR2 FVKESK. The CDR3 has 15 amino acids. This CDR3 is CASSQLTGWDEKLFF. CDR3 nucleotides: TGTGCCAGCAGCCAACTGACAGGGTGGGATGAAAAACTGTTTTTT.

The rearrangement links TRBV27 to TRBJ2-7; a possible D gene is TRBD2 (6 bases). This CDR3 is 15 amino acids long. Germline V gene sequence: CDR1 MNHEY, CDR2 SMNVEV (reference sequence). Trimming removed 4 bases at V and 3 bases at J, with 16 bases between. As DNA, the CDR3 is TGTGCCAGCAGTTCGACCGGGACGGGGGACTACGAGCAGTACTTC. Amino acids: CASSSTGTGDYEQYF.

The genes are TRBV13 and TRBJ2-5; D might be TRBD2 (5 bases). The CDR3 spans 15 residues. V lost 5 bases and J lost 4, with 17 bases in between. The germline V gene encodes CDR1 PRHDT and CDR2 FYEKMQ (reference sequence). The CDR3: CASSPGYFGLETQYF. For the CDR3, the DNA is TGTGCCAGCAGCCCGGGATATTTTGGGCTAGAGACCCAGTACTTC.

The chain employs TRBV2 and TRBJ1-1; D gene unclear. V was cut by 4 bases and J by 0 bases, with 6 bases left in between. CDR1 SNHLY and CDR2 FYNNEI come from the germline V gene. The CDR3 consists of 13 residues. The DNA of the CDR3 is TGTGCCAGCAGTGGCCAGTTGAACACTGAAGCTTTCTTT. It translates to CASSGQLNTEAFF.